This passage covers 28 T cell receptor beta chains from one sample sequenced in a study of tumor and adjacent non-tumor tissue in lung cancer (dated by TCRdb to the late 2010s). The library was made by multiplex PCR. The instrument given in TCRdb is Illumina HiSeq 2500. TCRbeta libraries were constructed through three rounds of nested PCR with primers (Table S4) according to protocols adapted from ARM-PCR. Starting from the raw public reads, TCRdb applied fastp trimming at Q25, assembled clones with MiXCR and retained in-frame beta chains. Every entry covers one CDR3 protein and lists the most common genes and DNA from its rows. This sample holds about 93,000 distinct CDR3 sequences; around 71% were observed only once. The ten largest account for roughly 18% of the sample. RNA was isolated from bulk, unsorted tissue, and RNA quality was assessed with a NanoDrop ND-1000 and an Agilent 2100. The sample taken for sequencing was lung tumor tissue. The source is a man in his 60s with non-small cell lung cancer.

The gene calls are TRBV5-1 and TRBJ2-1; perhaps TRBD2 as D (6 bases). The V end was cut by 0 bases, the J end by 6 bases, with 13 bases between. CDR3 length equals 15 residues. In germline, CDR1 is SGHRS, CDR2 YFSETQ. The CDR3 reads CASSLETDYPNEQFF. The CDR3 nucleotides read TGCGCCAGCAGCTTGGAAACGGACTACCCCAATGAGCAGTTCTTC.

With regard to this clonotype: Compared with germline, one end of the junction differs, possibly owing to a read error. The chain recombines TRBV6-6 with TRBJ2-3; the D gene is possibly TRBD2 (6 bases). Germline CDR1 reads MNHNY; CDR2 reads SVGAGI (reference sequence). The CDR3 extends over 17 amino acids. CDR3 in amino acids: CASTYGEDNFYTETQYF. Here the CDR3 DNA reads TGTGCCAGCACTTACGGGGAGGACAATTTCTACACAGAAACGCAGTATTTT.

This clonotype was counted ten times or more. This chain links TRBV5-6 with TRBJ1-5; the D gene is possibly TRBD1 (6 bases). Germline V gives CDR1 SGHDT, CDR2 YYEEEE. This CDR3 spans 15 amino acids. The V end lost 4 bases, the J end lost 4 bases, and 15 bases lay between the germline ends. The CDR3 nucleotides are TGTGCCAGCAGCAATTACAGGGTTGGAAATCAGCCCCAGCATTTT. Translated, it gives CASSNYRVGNQPQHF.

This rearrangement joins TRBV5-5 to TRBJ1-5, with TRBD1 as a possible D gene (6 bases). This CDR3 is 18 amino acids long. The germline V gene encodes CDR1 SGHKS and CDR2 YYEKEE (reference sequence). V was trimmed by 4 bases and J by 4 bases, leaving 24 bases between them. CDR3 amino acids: CASSVFPTGSLSNQPQHF. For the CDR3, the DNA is TGTGCCAGCAGCGTGTTTCCCACAGGGTCTCTTAGTAATCAGCCCCAGCATTTT. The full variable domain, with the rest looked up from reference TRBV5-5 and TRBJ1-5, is DAGVTQSPTHLIKTRGQQVTLRCSPISGHKSVSWYQQVLGQGPQFIFQYYEKEERGRGNFPDRFSARQFPNYSSELNVNALLLGDSALYLCASSVFPTGSLSNQPQHFGDGTRLSIL.

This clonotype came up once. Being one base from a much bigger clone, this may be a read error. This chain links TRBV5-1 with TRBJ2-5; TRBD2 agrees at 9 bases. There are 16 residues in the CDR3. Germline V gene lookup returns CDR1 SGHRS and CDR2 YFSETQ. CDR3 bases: TGCGCCACCAGCTTGGCCGAGGCGGGAGGGCCAAAGACCCAGTACTTC. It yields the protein CATSLAEAGGPKTQYF.

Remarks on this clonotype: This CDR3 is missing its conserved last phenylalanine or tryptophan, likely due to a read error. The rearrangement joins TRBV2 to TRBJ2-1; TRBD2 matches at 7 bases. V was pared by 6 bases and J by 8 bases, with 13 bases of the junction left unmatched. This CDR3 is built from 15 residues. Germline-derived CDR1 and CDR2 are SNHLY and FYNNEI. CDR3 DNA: TGTGCCAGCAGGCCCAGGACTAGTGGGAGCGATGAGCAGTTCTTA. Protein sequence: CASRPRTSGSDEQFL.

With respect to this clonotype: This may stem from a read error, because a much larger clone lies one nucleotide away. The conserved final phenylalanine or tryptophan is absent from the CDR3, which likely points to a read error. CDR3 bases: TGTGCCAGCAGCTACGTGCGGGCCAACAACAATGAGCAGTTCTTA. Its protein is CASSYVRANNNEQFL. The rearrangement links TRBV7-9 to TRBJ2-1; a possible D gene is TRBD2 (5 bases). The germline V gene has CDR1 SEHNR and CDR2 FQNEAQ (reference sequence). Trimming shortened V by 4 bases and J by 5 bases, and 15 bases separated the two germline ends. The CDR3 runs to 15 residues.

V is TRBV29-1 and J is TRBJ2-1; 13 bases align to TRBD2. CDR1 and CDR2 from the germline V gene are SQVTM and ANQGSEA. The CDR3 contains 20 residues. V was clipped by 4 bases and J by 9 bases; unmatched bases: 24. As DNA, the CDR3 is TGCAGCGTTGTAGGAGGGTTTCGGACTAGCGGGAGAATTAAGTCCAGTGAGCAGTTCTTC. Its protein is CSVVGGFRTSGRIKSSEQFF.

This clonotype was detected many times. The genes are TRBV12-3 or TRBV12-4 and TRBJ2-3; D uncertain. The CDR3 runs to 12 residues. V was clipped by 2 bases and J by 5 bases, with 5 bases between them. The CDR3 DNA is TGTGCCAGCAGTTTATCGCGAGATACGCAGTATTTT. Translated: CASSLSRDTQYF.

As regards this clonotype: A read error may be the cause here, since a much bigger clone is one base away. The DNA for the CDR3 is TGTGCCAGCAGTCTGCAACAGGATTCAGATACGCAGTATTTT. Its protein is CASSLQQDSDTQYF. This chain uses TRBV6-5 with TRBJ2-3; a possible D gene is TRBD1 (5 bases). V gave up 5 bases and J gave up 4 bases, with 13 bases separating them. This CDR3 contains 14 residues. In germline, CDR1 is MNHEY, CDR2 SVGAGI.

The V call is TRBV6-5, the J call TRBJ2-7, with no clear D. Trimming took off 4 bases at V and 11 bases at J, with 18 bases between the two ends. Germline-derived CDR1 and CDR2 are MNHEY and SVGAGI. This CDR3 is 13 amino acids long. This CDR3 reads CASSSRAPREKYF. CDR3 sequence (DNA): TGTGCCAGCAGTTCCCGGGCCCCCCGAGAGAAGTACTTC.

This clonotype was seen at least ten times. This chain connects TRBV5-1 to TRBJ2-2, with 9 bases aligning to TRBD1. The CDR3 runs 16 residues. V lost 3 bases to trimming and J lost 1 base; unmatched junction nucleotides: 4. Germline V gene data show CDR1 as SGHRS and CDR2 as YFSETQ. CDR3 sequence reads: CASSSGQGMNTGELFF. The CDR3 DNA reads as TGCGCCAGCAGCTCTGGACAGGGGATGAACACCGGGGAGCTGTTTTTT.

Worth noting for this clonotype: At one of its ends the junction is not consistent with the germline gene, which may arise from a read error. CDR3 in amino acids: CAGSQGARQETQYF. DNA for the CDR3: TGTGCCGGCAGTCAGGGCGCAAGACAAGAGACCCAGTACTTC. The chain joins TRBV11-3 to TRBJ2-5; D perhaps matches TRBD1 (5 bases). This CDR3 has 14 amino acids. From germline, CDR1 is SGHNT and CDR2 YENEEA.

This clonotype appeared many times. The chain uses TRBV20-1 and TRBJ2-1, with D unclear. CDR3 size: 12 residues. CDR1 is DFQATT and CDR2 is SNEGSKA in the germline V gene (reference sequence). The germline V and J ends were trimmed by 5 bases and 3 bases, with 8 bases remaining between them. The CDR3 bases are TGCAGTGCTGATGAAAACTACAATGAGCAGTTCTTC. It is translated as CSADENYNEQFF.

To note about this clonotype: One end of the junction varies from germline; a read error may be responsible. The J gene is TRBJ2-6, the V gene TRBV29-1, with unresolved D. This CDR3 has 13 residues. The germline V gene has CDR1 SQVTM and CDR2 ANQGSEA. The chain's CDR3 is CSVAPSGVNVLSF. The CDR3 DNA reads TGCAGCGTTGCACCCTCTGGGGTCAACGTCCTGAGTTTC.

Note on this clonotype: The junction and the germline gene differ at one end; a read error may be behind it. This CDR3 is CAGSTPRLDLFF. The CDR3 DNA reads TGTGCCGGCAGTACACCGAGACTAGACCTGTTCTTC. The V call is TRBV6-2 or TRBV6-3, the J call TRBJ2-1; possibly TRBD2 for D (6 bases). CDR1 is MNHEY, CDR2 SVGEGT, per germline. This CDR3 spans 12 amino acids.

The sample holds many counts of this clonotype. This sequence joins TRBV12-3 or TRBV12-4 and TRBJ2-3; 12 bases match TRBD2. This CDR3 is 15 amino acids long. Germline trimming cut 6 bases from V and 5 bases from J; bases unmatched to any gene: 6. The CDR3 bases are TGTGCCAGCAGCCTGGAGGGACTAGCGGGAGATACGCAGTATTTT. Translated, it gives CASSLEGLAGDTQYF.

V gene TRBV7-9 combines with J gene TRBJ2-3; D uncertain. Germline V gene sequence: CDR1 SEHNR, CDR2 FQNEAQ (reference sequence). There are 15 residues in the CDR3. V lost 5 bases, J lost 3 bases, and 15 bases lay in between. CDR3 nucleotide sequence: TGTGCCAGCAGCAGCCGGACGGTCAGGACAGATACGCAGTATTTT. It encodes CASSSRTVRTDTQYF.

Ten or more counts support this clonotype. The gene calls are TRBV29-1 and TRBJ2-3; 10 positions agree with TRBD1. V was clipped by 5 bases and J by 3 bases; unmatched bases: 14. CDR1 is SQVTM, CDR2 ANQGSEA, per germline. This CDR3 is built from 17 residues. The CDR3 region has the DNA TGCAGCGTTCTTGGGAGGACAGGGGGTTTCGGAACAGATACGCAGTATTTT. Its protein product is CSVLGRTGGFGTDTQYF.

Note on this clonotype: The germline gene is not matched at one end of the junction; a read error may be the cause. This CDR3 reads CASSSTGKTGSDEQYF. CDR3 sequence (DNA): TGTGCCAGCAGCTCCACCGGTAAGACAGGAAGTGACGAGCAGTACTTT. V usage is TRBV11-3 and J usage is TRBJ2-7; maybe TRBD1 (6 bases). There are 16 residues in the CDR3. Germline-derived CDR1 and CDR2 are SGHNT and YENEEA.

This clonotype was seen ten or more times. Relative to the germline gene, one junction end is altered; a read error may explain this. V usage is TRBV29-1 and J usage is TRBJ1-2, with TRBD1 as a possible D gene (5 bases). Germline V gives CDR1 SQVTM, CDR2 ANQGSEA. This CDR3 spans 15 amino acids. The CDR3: CSAEDRGSRFYGYTF. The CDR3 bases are TGCAGCGCTGAAGATCGGGGCAGCCGCTTCTATGGCTACACCTTC.

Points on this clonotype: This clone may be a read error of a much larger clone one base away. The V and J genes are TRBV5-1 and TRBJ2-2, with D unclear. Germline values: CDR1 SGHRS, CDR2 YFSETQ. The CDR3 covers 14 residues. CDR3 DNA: TGCGCCAGCAGGACCGAACCGAAGACCGGGGAGCTGTTTTTT. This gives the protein CASRTEPKTGELFF. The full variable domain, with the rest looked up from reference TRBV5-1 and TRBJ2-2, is KAGVTQTPRYLIKTRGQQVTLSCSPISGHRSVSWYQQTPGQGLQFLFEYFSETQRNKGNFPGRFSGRQFSNSRSEMNVSTLELGDSALYLCASRTEPKTGELFFGEGSRLTVL.

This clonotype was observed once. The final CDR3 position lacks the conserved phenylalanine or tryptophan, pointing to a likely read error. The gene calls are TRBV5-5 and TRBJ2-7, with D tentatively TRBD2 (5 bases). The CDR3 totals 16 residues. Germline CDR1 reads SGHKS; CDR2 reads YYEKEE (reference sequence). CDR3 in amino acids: CASSLDGWTYSYEQYI. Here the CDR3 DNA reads TGTGCCAGCAGTTTGGATGGGTGGACTTACTCCTACGAGCAGTACATC.

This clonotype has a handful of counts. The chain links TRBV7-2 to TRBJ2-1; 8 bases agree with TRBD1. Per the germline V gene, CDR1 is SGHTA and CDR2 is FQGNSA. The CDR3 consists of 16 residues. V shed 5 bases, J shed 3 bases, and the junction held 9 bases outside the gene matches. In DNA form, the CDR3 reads TGTGCCAGCAGCAAAGGACAGGGAACCTACTACAATGAGCAGTTCTTC. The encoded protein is CASSKGQGTYYNEQFF.

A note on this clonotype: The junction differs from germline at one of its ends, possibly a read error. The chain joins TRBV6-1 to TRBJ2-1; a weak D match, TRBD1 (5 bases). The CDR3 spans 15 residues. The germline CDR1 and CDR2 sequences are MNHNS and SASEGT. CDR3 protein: CASREGRTRYNEQLF. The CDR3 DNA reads TGTGCCAGCAGGGAAGGACGGACACGGTACAATGAGCAACTCTTC.

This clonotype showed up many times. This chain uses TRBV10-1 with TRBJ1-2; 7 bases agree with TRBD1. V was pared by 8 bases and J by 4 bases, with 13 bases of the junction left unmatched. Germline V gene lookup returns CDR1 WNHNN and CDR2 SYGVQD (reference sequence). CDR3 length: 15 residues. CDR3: CASPSHTDRAYGYTF. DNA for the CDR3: TGCGCCAGCCCATCACATACCGACAGGGCCTATGGCTACACCTTC.

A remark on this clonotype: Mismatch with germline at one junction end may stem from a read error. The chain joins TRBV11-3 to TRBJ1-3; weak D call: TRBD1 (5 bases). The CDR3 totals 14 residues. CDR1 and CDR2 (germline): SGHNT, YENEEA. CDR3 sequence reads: CASSLGQYGNTICF. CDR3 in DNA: TGTGCCAGCAGCTTAGGACAGTATGGAAACACCATATGTTTT.

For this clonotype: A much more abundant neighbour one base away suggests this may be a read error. The CDR3, as DNA: TGCTCCAGCAGAGAAACAGGGGGGGATAATGAAAAACTGTTTTTT. Its translation: CSSRETGGDNEKLFF. This chain connects TRBV5-1 to TRBJ1-4; 8 nucleotides agree with TRBD1. Germline assignment: CDR1 SGHRS and CDR2 YFSETQ. CDR3 size: 15 residues.